These 25 T cell receptor beta chains were all obtained from the same sample, sequenced in a study of CD8 T cells in ankylosing spondylitis. A single record per CDR3 protein comes from TCRdb applying MiXCR to the 5' RACE reads. The data show about 160,000 distinct CDR3 sequences, around 9.6% seen once. Sequencing was carried out using blood, either unsorted or a sorted T cell fraction (not recorded which). These receptors originate from a female donor with ankylosing spondylitis or in good health (not recorded which).

J is TRBJ1-5 and V is TRBV4-3, with D hard to call. The V gene's germline CDR1 is LGHNA and CDR2 YSLEER. Trimming left V 0 bases short and J 5 bases short, with 17 bases between. The CDR3 is 17 amino acids. CDR3 amino acids: CASSQDREMGMDQPQHF. CDR3 DNA sequence: TGCGCCAGCAGCCAAGATCGGGAGATGGGGATGGATCAGCCCCAGCATTTT.

This clonotype is labeled as medium-sized. The J gene is TRBJ2-1, the V gene TRBV24-1, with D possibly TRBD1 on 6 matching bases. The CDR3 totals 16 residues. V was clipped by 1 base and J by 0 bases, with 9 bases between them. CDR1 is KGHDR, CDR2 SFDVKD, per germline. CDR3 DNA: TGTGCCACCAGTGATTTTTGGACAGACTCCTACAATGAGCAGTTCTTC. As protein: CATSDFWTDSYNEQFF.

The genes are TRBV15 and TRBJ1-2; the D is unclear. The ends were cut back, 3 bases at V and 3 bases at J, with 17 bases in the middle. This CDR3 has 16 residues. Germline loops: CDR1 LNHNV, CDR2 YYDKDF (reference sequence). This chain's CDR3 is CATSSSEVAGYYGYTF. DNA of the CDR3: TGTGCCACCAGCAGCAGCGAGGTCGCGGGGTACTATGGCTACACCTTC.

The chain uses TRBV5-6 and TRBJ2-5; perhaps TRBD1 as D (6 bases). Germline V gives CDR1 SGHDT, CDR2 YYEEEE. The CDR3 totals 15 residues. Deletions cut 4 bases from V and 1 base from J, with 14 bases between. CDR3 protein: CASSGSGGFQETQYF. As DNA, the CDR3 is TGTGCCAGCAGCGGGAGTGGGGGCTTCCAAGAGACCCAGTACTTC.

This clonotype was recorded many times. The V gene is TRBV7-9, the J gene TRBJ2-5, with unresolved D. Trimming shortened V by 2 bases and J by 2 bases, and 9 bases separated the two germline ends. This CDR3 spans 14 amino acids. Germline loops: CDR1 SEHNR, CDR2 FQNEAQ (reference sequence). The CDR3 here is CASSLNSRQETQYF. CDR3 coding DNA: TGTGCCAGCAGCTTAAACAGCAGACAAGAGACCCAGTACTTC. The complete variable domain, with remaining parts taken from reference TRBV7-9 and TRBJ2-5, reads DTGVSQNPRHKITKRGQNVTFRCDPISEHNRLYWYRQTLGQGPEFLTYFQNEAQLEKSRLLSDRFSAERPKGSFSTLEIQRTEQGDSAMYLCASSLNSRQETQYFGPGTRLLVL.

This chain joins TRBV7-9 and TRBJ1-1, with unresolved D. From germline, CDR1 is SEHNR and CDR2 FQNEAQ (reference sequence). The CDR3 covers 14 residues. V was pared by 4 bases and J by 1 base, with 10 bases between. CDR3 in amino acids: CASSWTGRNTEAFF. In DNA form, the CDR3 reads TGTGCCAGCAGCTGGACGGGGAGGAACACTGAAGCTTTCTTT.

Only a few counts were recorded for this clonotype. The chain links TRBV20-1 to TRBJ2-1; D may be TRBD1 or TRBD2 (5 bases each). CDR3 length equals 13 residues. Per germline, CDR1 DFQATT and CDR2 SNEGSKA (reference sequence). Trimming removed 2 bases from V and 3 bases from J, with 8 bases in between. In nucleotides, the CDR3 is TGCAGTGCTAGAAGAGGGGACTACAATGAGCAGTTCTTC. It encodes CSARRGDYNEQFF.

This clonotype was counted ten times or more. V usage is TRBV4-3 and J usage is TRBJ2-7; no clear D. The V gene's germline CDR1 is LGHNA and CDR2 YSLEER. This CDR3 has 15 amino acids. Trimming stripped 0 bases from V and 6 bases from J, with 15 bases between. The DNA for the CDR3 is TGCGCCAGCAGCCAAGATTACCTTGGTGCATTCGAGCAGTACTTC. Translating gives CASSQDYLGAFEQYF.

This clonotype was recorded at least ten times. The chain recombines TRBV27 with TRBJ1-5, with D perhaps matching TRBD1 (5 bases). The V gene's germline CDR1 is MNHEY and CDR2 SMNVEV (reference sequence). Trimming took off 3 bases at V and 5 bases at J, with 8 bases between the two ends. The CDR3 contains 13 residues. CDR3: CASSLGDDQPQHF. The CDR3 DNA follows: TGTGCCAGCAGTTTGGGGGACGATCAGCCCCAGCATTTT.

The chain combines TRBV28 with TRBJ2-5; D is perhaps TRBD2 (6 bases). Trimming pared 3 bases from V and 3 bases from J, leaving 11 bases between. Germline values: CDR1 MDHEN, CDR2 SYDVKM. CDR3 length: 14 residues. CDR3 sequence reads: CASSFIAEEETQYF. The CDR3 DNA sequence: TGTGCCAGCAGTTTCATAGCGGAGGAAGAGACCCAGTACTTC.

The sample holds many counts of this clonotype. The rearrangement joins TRBV7-9 to TRBJ2-5; weak D call: TRBD2 (6 bases). The V and J ends lost 4 bases and 4 bases respectively, with 16 bases between them. The CDR3 is 15 residues long. Germline-derived CDR1 and CDR2 are SEHNR and FQNEAQ (reference sequence). CDR3 nucleotides: TGTGCCAGCAGCTGGGGACTCCGGCAGGTAGAGACCCAGTACTTC. Protein sequence: CASSWGLRQVETQYF.

This sequence joins TRBV9 and TRBJ2-1; the match to TRBD2 covers 14 bases. The CDR3 is made up of 19 amino acids. The ends lost 0 bases at V and 3 bases at J; junction bases unmatched: 8. Germline V gene lookup returns CDR1 SGDLS and CDR2 YYNGEE. In DNA, the CDR3 is TGTGCCAGCAGCGTAGGCGCGGGACTAGCGGGAGATTTCTACAATGAGCAGTTCTTC. It yields the protein CASSVGAGLAGDFYNEQFF. Full variable domain (missing parts from reference TRBV9 and TRBJ2-1): DSGVTQTPKHLITATGQRVTLRCSPRSGDLSVYWYQQSLDQGLQFLIQYYNGEERAKGNILERFSAQQFPDLHSELNLSSLELGDSALYFCASSVGAGLAGDFYNEQFFGPGTRLTVL.

Only a few counts were recorded for this clonotype. V and J are TRBV13 and TRBJ2-2, with D possibly matching TRBD1 (6 bases). This CDR3 is 18 amino acids long. The ends were cut back, 3 bases at V and 2 bases at J, with 19 bases in the middle. Germline V gene lookup returns CDR1 PRHDT and CDR2 FYEKMQ (reference sequence). CDR3 region: CASSFRSGQGLNTGELFF. The CDR3 nucleotides read TGTGCCAGCAGCTTCCGGTCAGGGCAGGGGCTAAACACCGGGGAGCTGTTTTTT.

This clonotype was seen a handful of times. V usage is TRBV28 and J usage is TRBJ2-7; D ambiguous. V lost 5 bases to trimming and J lost 5 bases, with 16 bases between them. CDR1 is MDHEN and CDR2 is SYDVKM in the germline V gene. CDR3 length equals 14 residues. CDR3 protein: CASSILADYHEQYF. The CDR3 bases are TGTGCCAGCAGTATCCTGGCGGATTATCACGAGCAGTACTTC.

The V gene is TRBV12-5, the J gene TRBJ2-2, with D unresolved. The germline gives CDR1 LGHNT, CDR2 FRNRAP. Trimming took off 0 bases at V and 6 bases at J, with 2 bases between the two ends. The CDR3 has 12 residues. Written as DNA, the CDR3 is TGTGCTAGTGGTTTGGTGCCCGGGGAGCTGTTTTTT. Protein: CASGLVPGELFF.

This clonotype was recorded a few times. This chain links TRBV7-9 with TRBJ2-1; TRBD1 aligns across 9 bases. Germline CDR1 is SEHNR and CDR2 is FQNEAQ (reference sequence). Trimming at V came to 4 bases and at J to 8 bases, leaving 9 bases not matched to a gene. The length of the CDR3 is 15 residues. The CDR3 region has the DNA TGTGCCAGCAGCTCCGGACAGGGGTCCGGCCATGAGCAGTTCTTC. This sequence encodes CASSSGQGSGHEQFF. Full variable domain (missing parts from reference TRBV7-9 and TRBJ2-1): DTGVSQNPRHKITKRGQNVTFRCDPISEHNRLYWYRQTLGQGPEFLTYFQNEAQLEKSRLLSDRFSAERPKGSFSTLEIQRTEQGDSAMYLCASSSGQGSGHEQFFGPGTRLTVL.

This clonotype was detected many times. This chain uses TRBV12-3 or TRBV12-4 with TRBJ2-2; D perhaps matches TRBD2 (6 bases). This CDR3 spans 12 amino acids. V was pared by 8 bases and J by 6 bases, with 10 bases between. The CDR3 coding sequence is TGTGCCAGCGCCCCGGGGGCCGGGGAGCTGTTTTTT. Translating gives CASAPGAGELFF.

The chain is built from TRBV19 and TRBJ2-1, with 10 bases identical to TRBD1. V lost 7 bases to trimming and J lost 7 bases; unmatched junction nucleotides: 10. Germline loops: CDR1 LNHDA, CDR2 SQIVND (reference sequence). This CDR3 is 15 amino acids long. The DNA of the CDR3 is TGTGCCAGTATGTTAGCGGGGACAGGGGCAAATGAGCAGTTCTTC. Its protein is CASMLAGTGANEQFF.

The chain carries TRBV5-1 and TRBJ2-3, with 9 nucleotides matching TRBD2. The CDR3 totals 17 residues. J was trimmed by 0 bases and V by 1 base; bases with no gene match: 6. Germline CDR1 and CDR2: SGHRS and YFSETQ. The CDR3 DNA follows: TGCGCCAGCAGCTTGACTAGCGGGCTCTCTAGCACAGATACGCAGTATTTT. It translates to CASSLTSGLSSTDTQYF.

This chain joins TRBV7-9 and TRBJ2-1; D is perhaps TRBD2 (6 bases). CDR3 size: 15 residues. CDR1 and CDR2 from the germline V gene are SEHNR and FQNEAQ (reference sequence). V gave up 7 bases and J gave up 4 bases, with 17 bases separating them. The CDR3 DNA sequence: TGTGCCAGCACCCTAGGAGGGGCGCTATACAATGAGCAGTTCTTC. Its translation: CASTLGGALYNEQFF.

The V and J genes are TRBV12-5 and TRBJ1-2; TRBD1 is a possible D gene (6 bases). CDR1 and CDR2 from the germline V gene are LGHNT and FRNRAP. This CDR3 has 17 amino acids. V shed 3 bases and J shed 2 bases, with 19 bases lying between them. In DNA form, the CDR3 reads TGTGCTAGTGGTTTCCAACTAGACAGGCTGAGAAACTATGGCTACACCTTC. It is translated as CASGFQLDRLRNYGYTF.

The chain couples TRBV5-6 to TRBJ2-2; 13 bases agree with TRBD2. J lost 3 bases, V lost 4 bases, and 3 bases had no gene match. Germline assignment: CDR1 SGHDT and CDR2 YYEEEE. The CDR3 consists of 16 residues. The DNA for the CDR3 is TGTGCCAGCAGCCCCGGACTAGCGGGAGACACCGGGGAGCTGTTTTTT. It is translated as CASSPGLAGDTGELFF.

This clonotype was detected a few times. The gene calls are TRBV20-1 and TRBJ2-5; D not resolved. Trimming shortened V by 3 bases and J by 5 bases, and 13 bases separated the two germline ends. The length of the CDR3 is 13 residues. Germline CDR1 reads DFQATT; CDR2 reads SNEGSKA (reference sequence). The CDR3 DNA reads as TGCAGTGCTAGGGAAGTCGGATCGGAGACCCAGTACTTC. Translated: CSAREVGSETQYF.

The chain combines TRBV4-2 with TRBJ2-3; D not resolved. Germline V gives CDR1 LGHNA, CDR2 YNFKEQ. Trimming took 0 bases from V and 0 from J, leaving 4 bases between them. This CDR3 is 14 amino acids long. The DNA for the CDR3 is TGTGCCAGCAGCCAAGAGCTTAGCACAGATACGCAGTATTTT. Protein: CASSQELSTDTQYF.

This clonotype showed up many times. The V and J genes are TRBV29-1 and TRBJ2-3; 9 bases fit TRBD1. Germline V lookup: CDR1 SQVTM, CDR2 ANQGSEA. There are 11 residues in the CDR3. V gave up 1 base and J gave up 15 bases; unmatched junction bases: 5. This CDR3 reads CSVEVQGACYF. In DNA form, the CDR3 reads TGCAGCGTTGAAGTACAGGGGGCTTGTTATTTT.